The 21 T cell receptor beta chains below were found in one sample sequenced in a study of blood T cell repertoires in COVID-19. Using immunoSEQ multiplex PCR, the repertoire was profiled, and TCRdb retains in-frame clones only, with some absent. The data contain tens of thousands of clones, approximately 88% of them singletons. The material sequenced was peripheral blood. These receptors all stem from a man aged 30 to 39 with COVID-19, enrolled during active disease.

J is TRBJ1-5 and V is TRBV5-6; TRBD1 matches 8 bases. This CDR3 comprises 15 residues. Germline values: CDR1 SGHDT, CDR2 YYEEEE. Trimming took 0 bases from V and 11 from J; bases not matched to a gene: 10. CDR3 coding DNA: TGTGCCAGCAGCTTGGGTCGACAGGGGTTTACGGCCCAGCATTTT. Its translation is CASSLGRQGFTAQHF.

The V and J genes are TRBV7-8 and TRBJ1-1; 9 bases align to TRBD1. The CDR3 totals 16 residues. Germline CDR1 is SGHVS and CDR2 is FQNEAQ. With 3 bases clipped from V and 5 bases from J, the junction kept 10 bases outside the gene matches. CDR3 DNA sequence: TGTGCCAGCAGCTTCTCTGCCGGGACAGGGATTACTGAAGCTTTCTTT. This sequence encodes CASSFSAGTGITEAFF.

The rearrangement uses TRBV19 and TRBJ1-2; possibly TRBD1 for D (5 bases). Germline V gives CDR1 LNHDA, CDR2 SQIVND (reference sequence). This CDR3 is 14 amino acids long. Trimming shortened V by 1 base and J by 6 bases, and 12 bases separated the two germline ends. CDR3 amino acids: CASSIGRGSDGYTF. In DNA, the CDR3 is TGTGCCAGTAGTATAGGGAGGGGATCGGATGGCTACACCTTC.

The gene calls are TRBV7-2 and TRBJ1-5; D is possibly TRBD1 (5 bases). Germline V gives CDR1 SGHTA, CDR2 FQGNSA. The CDR3 extends over 15 amino acids. Trimming left V 3 bases short and J 2 bases short, with 11 bases between. CDR3 coding DNA: TGTGCCAGCAGCTTCGGCGGGGGTGGCAATCAGCCCCAGCATTTT. This encodes CASSFGGGGNQPQHF.

The rearrangement uses TRBV28 and TRBJ2-2, with D possibly matching TRBD2 (6 bases). Germline assignment: CDR1 MDHEN and CDR2 SYDVKM. This CDR3 region has 16 residues. V lost 7 bases and J 5 bases, leaving 20 bases between the germline ends. In nucleotides, the CDR3 is TGTGCCAGCACGAAAGGAGGCGGGATCAATACCGGGGAGCTGTTTTTT. This sequence encodes CASTKGGGINTGELFF.

This clone was seen more than once but under ten times. The chain is built from TRBV28 and TRBJ1-5, with TRBD1 as a possible D gene (5 bases). The CDR3 length is 18 residues. Trimming took 7 bases from V and 0 from J, leaving 22 bases between them. Germline values: CDR1 MDHEN, CDR2 SYDVKM. As DNA, the CDR3 is TGTGCCAGCATCTCCTCCGACCGGGACTACTATAGCAATCAGCCCCAGCATTTT. Amino acid sequence: CASISSDRDYYSNQPQHF.

This chain uses TRBV28 with TRBJ2-1, with TRBD1 matching over 9 bases. Unmatched junction bases numbered 10, after V lost 5 bases and J lost 5 bases. The germline CDR1 and CDR2 sequences are MDHEN and SYDVKM. This CDR3 has 16 residues. In DNA, the CDR3 is TGTGCCAGCAGTATACCGGGACAGGGTAGACACAATGAGCAGTTCTTC. It yields the protein CASSIPGQGRHNEQFF.

This clone was found a few times. The chain carries TRBV10-3 and TRBJ1-1; weak D call: TRBD1 (6 bases). V was clipped by 6 bases and J by 4 bases, with 21 bases between them. The CDR3 is made up of 16 amino acids. The germline V gene has CDR1 ENHRY and CDR2 SYGVKD. CDR3 sequence reads: CAISGRGDTQLTEAFF. Written as DNA, the CDR3 is TGTGCCATCAGCGGGCGTGGGGACACCCAGCTCACTGAAGCTTTCTTT.

The genes are TRBV10-2 and TRBJ2-1; 10 bases align to TRBD2. From germline, CDR1 is WSHSY and CDR2 SAAADI. The CDR3 consists of 14 residues. The ends lost 8 bases at V and 3 bases at J; junction bases unmatched: 4. CDR3 in amino acids: CASSTSGVYNEQFF. CDR3 DNA: TGCGCCAGCTCCACTAGCGGGGTCTACAATGAGCAGTTCTTC.

The rearrangement links TRBV15 to TRBJ1-2; no clear D. With 0 bases removed from V and 4 bases from J, the gap between germline ends came to 6 bases. Germline V gives CDR1 LNHNV, CDR2 YYDKDF (reference sequence). The CDR3 consists of 13 residues. CDR3 nucleotide sequence: TGTGCCACCAGCAGAGACCGGGGCTATGGCTACACCTTC. Translating it yields CATSRDRGYGYTF.

The rearrangement uses TRBV4-3 and TRBJ2-7; 9 bases are a match to TRBD1. The junction had 6 bases not matched to a gene; V was cut back by 0 bases and J by 3 bases. The germline CDR1 and CDR2 sequences are LGHNA and YSLEER. The CDR3 totals 16 residues. The CDR3 DNA sequence: TGCGCCAGCAGCCAAGATCCCGGGACAGGGAGCTACGAGCAGTACTTC. Its protein is CASSQDPGTGSYEQYF.

This rearrangement joins TRBV6-6 to TRBJ2-7, with D perhaps matching TRBD1 (6 bases). Looked up from germline, CDR1 is MNHNY and CDR2 is SVGAGI (reference sequence). This CDR3 contains 14 residues. Trimming left V 7 bases short and J 5 bases short, with 18 bases between. This CDR3 reads CASTSLGQSNEQYF. The CDR3 DNA sequence: TGTGCCAGCACTTCGCTAGGACAGTCGAACGAGCAGTACTTC.

The chain couples TRBV27 to TRBJ2-7; 10 positions agree with TRBD1. CDR3 length equals 15 residues. With V trimmed by 5 bases and J by 4 bases, 8 bases remained unmatched. In germline, CDR1 is MNHEY, CDR2 SMNVEV (reference sequence). The CDR3 region has the DNA TGTGCCAGCAGTGCCCGGGACAGGGGAGTTTACGAGCAGTACTTC. It is translated as CASSARDRGVYEQYF.

Comments on this clone: A much larger clone differs by one base, so this may be a read error. Additional DNA sequences in this sample encode the identical CDR3. The chain employs TRBV7-9 and TRBJ2-5, with 8 bases matching TRBD1. CDR3 size: 17 residues. Germline V CDR1 and CDR2: SEHNR, FQNEAQ (reference sequence). J lost 3 bases, V lost 5 bases, and 14 bases had no gene match. The DNA of the CDR3 is TGTGCCAGCAGCCCGGGACAGGCGTTTGGCCTAAAAGAGACCCAGTACTTC. Encoded protein: CASSPGQAFGLKETQYF.

This clone was seen only a few times. The chain employs TRBV5-1 and TRBJ1-2, with D possibly being TRBD1 (5 bases). Deletions cut 4 bases from V and 2 bases from J, with 21 bases between. Germline CDR1 and CDR2: SGHRS and YFSETQ. The CDR3 runs 17 residues. CDR3 in DNA: TGCGCCAGCAGCCTTCTTGATCCCGACAGCAGAAACTATGGCTACACCTTC. This sequence encodes CASSLLDPDSRNYGYTF.

V gene TRBV18 combines with J gene TRBJ2-7; 10 nucleotides agree with TRBD2. The CDR3 sequence is 15 residues long. The trim removed 4 bases at V and 4 bases at J, leaving 7 bases unmatched. Germline values: CDR1 KGHSH, CDR2 LQKENI. This chain's CDR3 is CASSLSSGSAYEQYF. The CDR3 bases are TGTGCCAGCTCACTTTCTAGCGGGAGCGCGTACGAGCAGTACTTC.

This sequence joins TRBV5-1 and TRBJ2-7; TRBD1 agrees at 9 bases. Unmatched junction bases numbered 8, after V lost 3 bases and J lost 4 bases. The CDR3 has 15 amino acids. The germline V gene has CDR1 SGHRS and CDR2 YFSETQ. The CDR3: CASSSTGQGGYEQYF. The CDR3 region has the DNA TGCGCCAGCAGCTCGACGGGACAGGGTGGTTACGAGCAGTACTTC.

This clone has only a few counts. This sequence joins TRBV10-3 and TRBJ2-7; D remains unclear. The V and J ends lost 3 bases and 4 bases respectively, with 13 bases between them. Germline CDR1 ENHRY, CDR2 SYGVKD. The CDR3 covers 14 residues. CDR3 loop: CAISEGERGYEQYF. The CDR3 bases are TGTGCCATCAGTGAAGGCGAACGCGGATACGAGCAGTACTTC.

This sequence joins TRBV27 and TRBJ1-6; TRBD1 agrees at 8 bases. Germline V gene lookup returns CDR1 MNHEY and CDR2 SMNVEV (reference sequence). The junction had 10 bases not matched to a gene; V was cut back by 0 bases and J by 9 bases. The CDR3 has 17 amino acids. CDR3 sequence (DNA): TGTGCCAGCAGTTTATCGACAGGGGCCCTCGGGGGTTCACCCCTCCACTTT. Translated: CASSLSTGALGGSPLHF.

This sequence joins TRBV9 and TRBJ2-5; 10 nucleotides agree with TRBD2. Germline CDR1 reads SGDLS; CDR2 reads YYNGEE. V was pared by 0 bases and J by 4 bases, with 9 bases of the junction left unmatched. The CDR3 extends over 17 amino acids. CDR3 sequence reads: CASSVGAGGPGGETQYF. The CDR3 DNA reads TGTGCCAGCAGCGTAGGAGCGGGAGGGCCGGGAGGAGAGACCCAGTACTTC.

This clone was counted a few times. This CDR3 reads CATSVGDRGMSNQPQHF. The CDR3 DNA is TGTGCCACCAGTGTCGGGGACAGGGGTATGAGCAATCAGCCCCAGCATTTT. The V and J genes are TRBV24-1 and TRBJ1-5, with 10 bases fitting TRBD1. Looked up from germline, CDR1 is KGHDR and CDR2 is SFDVKD. J lost 1 base, V lost 5 bases, and 7 bases had no gene match. The CDR3 extends over 17 amino acids.